This TCR beta chain was observed in a study of control samples from healthy donors and cancer patients. This table comes from immunoSEQ multiplex PCR, and its TCRdb copy is limited to in-frame clones, with some not included. Here the sample spans roughly 130,000 clones, roughly nine tenths being singletons. Germline CDR1 SGHAT, CDR2 FQDESV (reference sequence). The CDR3 totals 12 residues. V was shortened by 4 bases and J by 8 bases, with 11 bases between the two germline ends. In its sample, this clone was seen a few times. Sample: blood. This rearrangement joins TRBV11-1 to TRBJ1-1; D is perhaps TRBD1 (6 bases). The source is a woman aged 25 to 39 in good health. CDR3 in DNA: TGTGCCAGCAGCTGGGGGCCTTCAGAAGCTTTCTTT. The encoded protein is CASSWGPSEAFF. The full variable domain, its missing parts supplied by reference TRBV11-1 and TRBJ1-1, is EAEVAQSPRYKITEKSQAVAFWCDPISGHATLYWYRQILGQGPELLVQFQDESVVDDSQLPKDRFSAERLKGVDSTLKIQPAELGDSAMYLCASSWGPSEAFFGQGTRLTVV.